The 17 T cell receptor beta chains reported below all come from one sample, sequenced in a study of T cell clonality in common variable immunodeficiency. Data came from immunoSEQ multiplex PCR; TCRdb stores just in-frame clones and leaves some out. In total the sample includes tens of thousands of clones, none of them seen once. The sequencing input was peripheral blood mononuclear cells. These TCRs come from a person aged 18 to 75 in good health.

This clone was detected ten times or more. Partial CDR3 DNA: TGCGCCACCAACTTCCCAGGGAACACCTGGGTTAGCAATCAGCCC. Its protein product is CATNFPGNTWVSNQP. The CDR3 reads in full as CATNFPGNTWVSNQPQHF. The chain combines TRBV10-1 with TRBJ1-5, with D tentatively TRBD1 (5 bases). The read is 3 residues too short to cover the CDR3 end, so that end is filled in from the germline J gene. The germline V and J ends were trimmed by 10 bases and 0 bases, with 25 bases remaining between them. From germline, CDR1 is WNHNN and CDR2 SYGVQD (reference sequence). This CDR3 has 18 residues.

This clone was detected a few times. At one end the junction does not follow the germline gene, possibly because of a read error. The CDR3 goes on 3 residues after the read ends, and that part is filled in from the germline J gene. This specimen includes other DNA sequences encoding the same CDR3. This sequence joins TRBV19 and TRBJ1-5, with 8 bases matching TRBD1. This CDR3 has 16 residues. Germline lookup yields CDR1 LNHDA and CDR2 SQIVND (reference sequence). Incomplete CDR3 DNA: TGTGCTAGTAGTCGCGGACAGGGCGGAGGCAATCAGCCC. Translating gives CASSRGQGGGNQP. The full CDR3 is CASSRGQGGGNQPQHF. Variable domain in full (rest from reference TRBV19 and TRBJ1-5): DGGITQSPKYLFRKEGQNVTLSCEQNLNHDAMYWYRQDPGQGLRLIYYSQIVNDFQKGDIAEGYSVSREKKESFPLTVTSAQKNPTAFYLCASSRGQGGGNQPQHFGDGTRLSIL.

This clone was seen a handful of times. The observed sequence ends 3 residues before the CDR3 terminus, with the missing tail filled in from the germline J gene. The V call is TRBV6-1, the J call TRBJ1-4; maybe TRBD1 (5 bases). The germline V gene encodes CDR1 MNHNS and CDR2 SASEGT. The CDR3 has 14 amino acids. CDR3 loop: CASSEGSGANVLFF. CDR3 bases read: TGTGCCAGCAGTGAAGGGTCTGGGGCCAACGTA.

This clone was detected many times. The read halts 3 residues ahead of the CDR3 end, with the missing end drawn from the germline J gene. V and J are TRBV4-1 and TRBJ2-5; 11 bases are shared with TRBD2. The germline V gene has CDR1 MGHRA and CDR2 YSYEKL. The CDR3 totals 17 residues. V shed 0 bases, J shed 2 bases, and the junction held 5 bases outside the gene matches. CDR3 DNA, as far as it was read: TGCGCCAGCAGCCAAGATTTGGGACTAGCGGCTCAAGAGACC. Its translation: CASSQDLGLAAQET. The full CDR3 reads CASSQDLGLAAQETQYF.

This clone was recorded a few times. Read sequence stops 3 residues before the CDR3 end, and the germline J gene provides the missing end. The chain carries TRBV6-2 or TRBV6-3 and TRBJ1-1; possible D gene TRBD1, 5 bases. Germline CDR1 is MNHEY and CDR2 is SVGEGT. The CDR3 is made up of 12 amino acids. Incomplete CDR3 DNA: TGTGCCACTAAGCGGGGGTCGGATGAG. This encodes CATKRGSDE. The full CDR3 reads CATKRGSDEAFF.

This clone has a count of ten or more. The read stops 3 residues short of the end of the CDR3; the missing end is completed from the germline J gene. The rearrangement joins TRBV18 to TRBJ1-2; tentatively, D is TRBD1 (5 bases). Trimming removed 8 bases from V and 6 bases from J, with 16 bases in between. Germline CDR1 KGHSH, CDR2 LQKENI. The CDR3 length is 13 residues. The CDR3 region is CASAFTGTDGYTF. The CDR3 bases that were read are TGTGCCAGCGCTTTTACAGGAACGGATGGC.

This clone was observed many times. Sequencing ends 3 residues short of the CDR3 end; the germline J gene provides the rest. The chain links TRBV5-1 to TRBJ1-3; no reliable D call. CDR3 size: 14 residues. Per the germline V gene, CDR1 is SGHRS and CDR2 is YFSETQ. Trimming took 4 bases from V and 0 from J, leaving 8 bases between them. CDR3 bases read: TGCGCCAGCAGCCCCGTTTTCTCTGGAAACACC. Its translation is CASSPVFSGNT. The full CDR3 sequence reads CASSPVFSGNTIYF.

This clone was seen at least ten times. The read finishes 3 residues shy of the CDR3 end, and the germline J gene is used to complete it. The rearrangement links TRBV20-1 to TRBJ2-5; TRBD2 matches 13 bases. Trimming at V came to 0 bases and at J to 5 bases, leaving 12 bases not matched to a gene. The CDR3 consists of 18 residues. CDR1 and CDR2 from the germline V gene are DFQATT and SNEGSKA (reference sequence). CDR3 DNA, as far as it was read: TGCAGTGCTAGAGAGCCATCCGGGACTAGCGGGAAATTGGAGACC. It is translated as CSAREPSGTSGKLET. The entire CDR3 sequence reads CSAREPSGTSGKLETQYF.

This clone was recorded at least ten times. The read finishes 3 residues shy of the CDR3 end, and the germline J gene is used to complete it. The chain links TRBV4-2 to TRBJ2-3; TRBD1 might be the D (5 bases). This CDR3 has 17 amino acids. Per the germline V gene, CDR1 is LGHNA and CDR2 is YNFKEQ. The CDR3 DNA, read in part, is TGTGCCAGCAGCCCCTCGGGTAGCCACAGGAGCAATCAGCCG. As protein: CASSPSGSHRSNQP. In full, the CDR3 is CASSPSGSHRSNQPQYF.

This clone was observed at least ten times. From the germline J gene comes the end of the CDR3, since the read stops 3 residues before it. This chain links TRBV7-3 with TRBJ2-7, with a possible D match to TRBD2 (6 bases). The CDR3 runs to 13 residues. Germline CDR1 SGHTA, CDR2 FQGTGA. V lost 1 base, J lost 4 bases, and 8 bases lay in between. CDR3 bases read: TGTGCCAGCAGCTTAAGTAGCGGATACGAG. This translates into CASSLSSGYE. The entire CDR3 protein reads CASSLSSGYEQYF.

Many counts were recorded for this clone. The read ends 3 residues early relative to the CDR3; the germline J gene fills the gap. The chain joins TRBV20-1 to TRBJ2-7; perhaps TRBD1 as D (5 bases). CDR1 DFQATT and CDR2 SNEGSKA come from the germline V gene (reference sequence). The V end was cut by 5 bases, the J end by 1 base, with 12 bases between. The CDR3 is 13 amino acids. The CDR3 here is CSAFERQSYEQYF. Incomplete CDR3 DNA: TGCAGTGCTTTCGAGAGACAGTCCTACGAG.

This clone was detected many times. The read is 3 residues too short to cover the CDR3 end, so that end is filled in from the germline J gene. The chain combines TRBV12-3 or TRBV12-4 with TRBJ2-1; 10 bases line up with TRBD2. The CDR3 extends over 15 amino acids. With V trimmed by 5 bases and J by 9 bases, 10 bases remained unmatched. CDR3 DNA, as far as it was read: TGTGCCAGCAGTCTCACATTAGCGGGAGGCAGTGAG. This sequence encodes CASSLTLAGGSE. The CDR3 in its entirety is CASSLTLAGGSEQFF.

Many counts were recorded for this clone. The missing CDR3 end, 3 residues past where the read stops, is filled in from the germline J gene. The chain links TRBV29-1 to TRBJ2-7, with TRBD2 identical over 11 bases. Germline values: CDR1 SQVTM, CDR2 ANQGSEA. The V gene end was trimmed by 4 bases and the J gene end by 2 bases; junction bases not matched to a gene: 1. CDR3 length: 13 residues. The CDR3 sequence: CSVGLAGTYEQYF. CDR3 DNA, as far as it was read: TGCAGCGTTGGACTAGCGGGGACCTACGAG.

This clone was found a few times. A read error is possible here, since a much larger clone lies one base away. From the germline J gene comes the end of the CDR3, since the read stops 3 residues before it. The V call is TRBV19, the J call TRBJ2-2, with D possibly matching TRBD2 (5 bases). The CDR3 extends over 15 amino acids. The germline CDR1 and CDR2 sequences are LNHDA and SQIVND (reference sequence). Here the CDR3 reads CASSMSGATNEKLFF. The CDR3 bases that were read are TGTGCCAGTAGTATGAGCGGAGCAACTAATGAAAAG.

This clone was recorded many times. The read ends 3 residues before the CDR3 terminus; that terminus is restored from the germline J gene. The chain links TRBV20-1 to TRBJ2-2, with 9 bases identical to TRBD1. Germline lookup yields CDR1 DFQATT and CDR2 SNEGSKA (reference sequence). The CDR3 is 16 residues long. After removal of 0 bases from V and 5 bases from J, the junction contained 7 bases not matched to a gene. The DNA read from the CDR3 is TGCAGTGCTAGAGATCATCAGGACAGGGGAACCGGGGAG. Residues: CSARDHQDRGTGE. The whole CDR3 is CSARDHQDRGTGELFF.

This clone was seen ten or more times. The CDR3 spells CASSVPPTSGTGELFF. Incomplete CDR3 DNA: TGTGCCAGCAGCGTTCCCCCGACTAGCGGGACCGGGGAG. The J gene is TRBJ2-2, the V gene TRBV9; 10 bases agree with TRBD2. The read ends 3 residues before the CDR3 terminus; that terminus is restored from the germline J gene. With 2 bases clipped from V and 5 bases from J, the junction kept 6 bases outside the gene matches. The CDR3 consists of 16 residues. CDR1 SGDLS and CDR2 YYNGEE come from the germline V gene.

This clone was seen many times. The read comes to an end 3 residues before the CDR3 does, leaving the germline J gene to fill in the end. This rearrangement joins TRBV19 to TRBJ2-7; 7 positions agree with TRBD1. CDR1 is LNHDA, CDR2 SQIVND, per germline (reference sequence). With 1 base clipped from V and 3 bases from J, the junction kept 3 bases outside the gene matches. CDR3 length: 14 residues. The sequenced CDR3 bases are TGTGCCAGTAGTATAGGGGACAGCATCTACGAG. Residues: CASSIGDSIYE. The full-length CDR3 reads as CASSIGDSIYEQYF.